This TCR beta chain was identified in a study of T cell repertoires in cytomegalovirus infection. Overall study: Indicated by public TCR beta signatures were CMV infection and matching HLA type. General observations from the study: Clonotypes of TCR beta that were HLA-C-restricted and CMV-specific dominated the ex vivo response.

The CDR3 length is 12 residues. Trimming at V came to 5 bases and at J to 14 bases, leaving 8 bases not matched to a gene. Germline loops: CDR1 SEHNR, CDR2 FQNEAQ (reference sequence). TCRdb used MiXCR to reprocess the reads, holding one entry per CDR3 protein. The sample includes about 830,000 distinct CDR3 sequences, approximately 32% seen only once; the top ten take under 15%. Points on this clonotype: Its antigen is as yet unknown.

The chain couples TRBV7-9 to TRBJ2-3; 9 nucleotides line up with TRBD1. The sequencing used cultured CD8+ T cells from PBMCs, collected from culture after CMV antigen stimulation. The source is a human donor in good health (CMV status not recorded). Some clones in this sample may be carry-over from other donors' samples. CDR3 DNA: TGTGCCAGCAGCGGGGACAGGGATCTGGTGTATTTT. It is translated as CASSGDRDLVYF.